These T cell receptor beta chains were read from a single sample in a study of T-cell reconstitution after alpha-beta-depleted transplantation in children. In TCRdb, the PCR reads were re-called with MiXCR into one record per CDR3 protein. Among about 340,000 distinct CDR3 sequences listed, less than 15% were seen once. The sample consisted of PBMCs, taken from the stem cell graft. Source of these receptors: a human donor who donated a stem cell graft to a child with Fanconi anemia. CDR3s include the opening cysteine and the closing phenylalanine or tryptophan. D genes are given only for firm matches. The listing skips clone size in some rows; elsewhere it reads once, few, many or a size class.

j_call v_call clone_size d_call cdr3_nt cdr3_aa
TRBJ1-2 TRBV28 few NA TGTGCCAGCAGACCCGGACAGCTGATACGGGGCTACACCTTC CASRPGQLIRGYTF
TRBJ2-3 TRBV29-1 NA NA TGCAGCGTTGTTGGAGGTAGGGACACAGATACGCAGTATTTT CSVVGGRDTDTQYF
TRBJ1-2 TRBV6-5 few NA TGTGCCAGCAGTTACTACAGGGTATCCGGCTACACCTTC CASSYYRVSGYTF
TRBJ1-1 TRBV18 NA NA TGTGCCAGCTCACAAACCGGGGGGAACACTGAAGCTTTCTTT CASSQTGGNTEAFF
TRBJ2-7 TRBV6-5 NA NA TGTGCCAGCAGTTACTCATACGCGGGGGCAGACGAGCAGTACTTC CASSYSYAGADEQYF
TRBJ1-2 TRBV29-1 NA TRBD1 TGCAGCGTTGAAGGGCAGGGGGCTAGTGGCTACACCTTC CSVEGQGASGYTF
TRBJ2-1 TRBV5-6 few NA TGTGCCAGCAGCTTGTGGGGTGGGGGACCCTACAATGAGCAGTTCTTC CASSLWGGGPYNEQFF
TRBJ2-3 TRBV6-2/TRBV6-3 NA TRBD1 TGTGCCAGCAGGACAGGGGTTATAGCGACAGATACGCAGTATTTT CASRTGVIATDTQYF
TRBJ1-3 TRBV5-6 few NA TGTGCCAGCAGCCAGAAGACAGAGCCTGGAAACACCATATATTTT CASSQKTEPGNTIYF
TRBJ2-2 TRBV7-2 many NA TGTGCCAGCAGCATGCGAGCCGGGGAGCTGTTTTTT CASSMRAGELFF
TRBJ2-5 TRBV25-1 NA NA TGTGCCAGCAGTGAATATGGGACACCAGAGACCCAGTACTTC CASSEYGTPETQYF
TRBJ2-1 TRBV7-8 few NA TGTGCCAGCAGCAGGGGGGCAGGCGCGCATGTGGAGCAGTTCTTC CASSRGAGAHVEQFF
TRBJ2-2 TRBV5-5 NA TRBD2 TGTGCCAGCAGCTTGGCTGCGGGGAGGGCCACCGGGGAGCTGTTTTTT CASSLAAGRATGELFF
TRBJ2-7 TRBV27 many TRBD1 TGTGCCAGCAGTTTATGGGGACAGACCTACGAGCAGTACTTC CASSLWGQTYEQYF
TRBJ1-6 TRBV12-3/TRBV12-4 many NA TGTGCCAGCAGTGCCTCCGGGACCCTGAATTCACCCCTCCACTTT CASSASGTLNSPLHF
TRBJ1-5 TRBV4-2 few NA TGTGCCAGCAGCCGTACAGGGTACCAGCCCCAGCATTTT CASSRTGYQPQHF
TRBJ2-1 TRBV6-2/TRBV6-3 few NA TGTGCCAGCAGACCTTTAGCGGTATCCAATGAGCAGTTCTTC CASRPLAVSNEQFF
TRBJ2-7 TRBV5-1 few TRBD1 TGCGCCAGCAGCTTGGAGCCGGACAGGGGAGGCGAGCAGTACTTC CASSLEPDRGGEQYF
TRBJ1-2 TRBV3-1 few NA TGTGCCAGCAGCCTGCAGGGTGTCAGCTATGGCTACACCTTC CASSLQGVSYGYTF
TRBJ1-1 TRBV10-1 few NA TGCGCCAGCAGTGAGTCGGTAGGGCCAGCTGAAGCTTTCTTT CASSESVGPAEAFF
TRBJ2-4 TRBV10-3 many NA TGTGCCATCAGTGAGCCCAGGGATCGAGAGATTCAGTACTTC CAISEPRDREIQYF
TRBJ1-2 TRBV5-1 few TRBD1 TGCGCCAGCAGTTCCGGACAGGGCGCAGGGTATGGCTACACCTTC CASSSGQGAGYGYTF
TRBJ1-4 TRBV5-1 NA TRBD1 TGCGCCAGCAGCTTTGCTTCCGGGACAGGGACCGAAAAACTGTTTTTT CASSFASGTGTEKLFF
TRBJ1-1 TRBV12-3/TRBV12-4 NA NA TGTGCCAGCAGTTTAGGCAGAGGAGCTGAAGCTTTCTTT CASSLGRGAEAFF
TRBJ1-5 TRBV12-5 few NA TGTGCTAGTGGTTTGTCGGGGGAGGGACAGCCCCAGCATTTT CASGLSGEGQPQHF
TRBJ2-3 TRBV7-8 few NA TGTGCCAGCAGCTTAGCCCAGGGGGGAGCTAGCACAGATACGCAGTATTTT CASSLAQGGASTDTQYF
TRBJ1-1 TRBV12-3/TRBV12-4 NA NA TGTGCCAGCAGGAAGGCTTTCGAAGCTTTCTTT CASRKAFEAFF
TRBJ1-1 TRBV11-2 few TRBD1 TGTGCCAGCAGCCGTGGGACAGGGTGGGGGACGAACACTGAAGCTTTCTTT CASSRGTGWGTNTEAFF
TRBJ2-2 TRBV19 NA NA TGTGCCAGTAGTAATACAGGCTTCACCGGGGAGCTGTTTTTT CASSNTGFTGELFF
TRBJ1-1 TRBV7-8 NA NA TGTGCCAGCAGCCTCGAAGAGGTCAGCACTGAAGCTTTCTTT CASSLEEVSTEAFF
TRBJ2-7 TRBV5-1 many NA TGCGCCAGCAGCCGGGAGGCGTCAGGGGACGAGCAGTACTTC CASSREASGDEQYF